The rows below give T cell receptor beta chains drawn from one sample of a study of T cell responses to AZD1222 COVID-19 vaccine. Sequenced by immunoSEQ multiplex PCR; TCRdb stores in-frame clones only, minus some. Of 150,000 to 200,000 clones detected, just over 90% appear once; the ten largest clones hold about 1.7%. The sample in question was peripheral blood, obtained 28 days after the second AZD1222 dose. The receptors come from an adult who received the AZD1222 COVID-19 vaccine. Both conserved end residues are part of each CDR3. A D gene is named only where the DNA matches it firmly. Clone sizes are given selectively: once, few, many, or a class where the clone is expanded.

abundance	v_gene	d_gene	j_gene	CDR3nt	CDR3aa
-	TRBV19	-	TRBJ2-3	TGTGCCAGTAGTATAGGACTAGAAACAGATACGCAGTATTTT	CASSIGLETDTQYF
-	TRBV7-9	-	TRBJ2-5	TGTGCCAGCAGCCTCCAGGGCCGGGGACCCAAAGAGACCCAGTACTTC	CASSLQGRGPKETQYF
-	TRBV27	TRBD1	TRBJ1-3	TGTGCCAGCAGTTCACTCGGGACAGGGGGAAACACCATATATTTT	CASSSLGTGGNTIYF
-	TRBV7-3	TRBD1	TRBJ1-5	TGTGCCAGCAGCCTACAGGGGGGCCAGCCCCAGCATTTT	CASSLQGGQPQHF
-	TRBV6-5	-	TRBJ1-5	TGTGCCAGCAGCGGAGGGTTATATAGCAATCAGCCCCAGCATTTT	CASSGGLYSNQPQHF
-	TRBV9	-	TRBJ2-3	TGTGCCAGCAGCGTAGAAAAGGGGGGGCTACGCACAGATACGCAGTATTTT	CASSVEKGGLRTDTQYF
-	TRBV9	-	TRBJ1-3	TGTGCCAGCAGCGTAGCGACCAACTCTGGAAACACCATATATTTT	CASSVATNSGNTIYF
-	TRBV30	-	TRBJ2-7	TGTGCCTGGAGTGTGGGCAGGGACTACGAGCAGTACTTC	CAWSVGRDYEQYF
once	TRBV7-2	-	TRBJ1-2	TGTGCCAGCAGCTTATTCGCCTGGGACACAGACTATGGCTACACCTTC	CASSLFAWDTDYGYTF
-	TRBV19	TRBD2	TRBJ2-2	TGTGCCAGCCAGTCGGGCGGGAGTGCGAACACCGGGGAGCTGTTTTTT	CASQSGGSANTGELFF
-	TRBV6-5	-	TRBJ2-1	TGTGCCAGCAGTTACTTGTCTAGCATGCATGAGCAGTTCTTC	CASSYLSSMHEQFF
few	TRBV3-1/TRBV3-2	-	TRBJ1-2	TGTGCCAGCAGCCAAGGTGCGACAGGAGCCTATGGCTACACCTTC	CASSQGATGAYGYTF
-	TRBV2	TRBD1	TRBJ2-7	TGTGCCAGCAGTGGGAACCGGGACAGTAAGAGTAGTACCTACGAGCAGTACTTC	CASSGNRDSKSSTYEQYF
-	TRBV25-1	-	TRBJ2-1	TGTGCCAGCAGTGAGAGTGGGGCGGGGAGATACAATGAGCAGTTCTTC	CASSESGAGRYNEQFF
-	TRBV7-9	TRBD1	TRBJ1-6	TGTGCCAGCACGCGCCAGGGGGGCGGCAATTCACCCCTCCACTTT	CASTRQGGGNSPLHF
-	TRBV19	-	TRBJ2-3	TGTGCCAGTAGTATCCGACGCTTGGATACGCAGTATTTT	CASSIRRLDTQYF
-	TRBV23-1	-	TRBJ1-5	TGCGCCAGCAGTCAACTAGGGACCAGATTTAGCAATCAGCCCCAGCATTTT	CASSQLGTRFSNQPQHF
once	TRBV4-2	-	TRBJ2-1	TGTGCCAGCAGCCAAGACGGCGGGGCGGGACTCAATGAGCAGTTCTTC	CASSQDGGAGLNEQFF
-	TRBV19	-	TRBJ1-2	TGTGCCAGTAGCCGAACAGGACTTGGGGGCTACACCTTC	CASSRTGLGGYTF
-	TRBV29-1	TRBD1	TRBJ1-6	TGCAGCGTTGGGACAGGGGGGAATTCACCCCTCCACTTT	CSVGTGGNSPLHF
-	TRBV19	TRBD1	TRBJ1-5	TGTGCCAGTAGTATTCAGGACAGGGGCGTTAGCAATCAGCCCCAGCATTTT	CASSIQDRGVSNQPQHF
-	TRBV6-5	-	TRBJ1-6	TGTGCCAGCAGTTACGAGGTTTATGAATCGACCCTCCACTTT	CASSYEVYESTLHF
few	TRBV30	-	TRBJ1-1	TGTGCCTGGAGTGCAGGGTACACTGAAGCTTTCTTT	CAWSAGYTEAFF